The clone carrying this T cell receptor (beta chain) turned up a few times. The data were taken from a study of human T cells and chemical hapten exposure. The CDR3 consists of 13 residues. Deletions cut 5 bases from V and 0 bases from J, with 11 bases between. Looked up from germline, CDR1 is GTSNPN and CDR2 is SVGIG (reference sequence). Documented time point: patch test 1, 2 weeks after DPC sensitization. As for treatment: therapeutic diphenylcyclopropenone sensitization with weekly scalp DPC. In TCRdb, the RACE reads were re-called with MiXCR into one record per CDR3 protein. The data hold over 65,000 distinct CDR3 sequences, with about 10% observed a single time.

This sample comprised whole blood, obtained in connection with sensitization to the hapten diphenylcyclopropenone (DPC). The receptor comes from a woman aged 50 to 60 with alopecia areata. Some clones in this sample may be carry-over from other donors' samples. The V call is TRBV30, the J call TRBJ2-7, with D hard to call. CDR3 in amino acids: CAWFDGSSYEQYF. The DNA for the CDR3 is TGTGCCTGGTTCGACGGTAGCTCCTACGAGCAGTACTTC.